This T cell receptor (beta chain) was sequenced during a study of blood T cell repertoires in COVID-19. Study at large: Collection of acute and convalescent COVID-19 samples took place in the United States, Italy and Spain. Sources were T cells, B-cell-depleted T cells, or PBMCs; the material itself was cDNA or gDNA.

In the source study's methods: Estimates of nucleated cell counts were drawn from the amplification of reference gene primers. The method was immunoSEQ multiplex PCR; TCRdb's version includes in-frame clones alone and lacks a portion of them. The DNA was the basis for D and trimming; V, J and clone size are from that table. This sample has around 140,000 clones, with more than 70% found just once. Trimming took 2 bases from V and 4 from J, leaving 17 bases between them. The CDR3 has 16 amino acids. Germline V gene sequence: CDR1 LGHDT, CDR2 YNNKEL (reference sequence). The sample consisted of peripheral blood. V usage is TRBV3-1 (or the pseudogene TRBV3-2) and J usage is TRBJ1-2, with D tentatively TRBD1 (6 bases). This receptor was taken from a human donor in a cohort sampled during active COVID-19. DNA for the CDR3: TGTGCCAGCAGCCAAATTGGGGGACAATCGATCTATGGCTACACCTTC. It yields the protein CASSQIGGQSIYGYTF.